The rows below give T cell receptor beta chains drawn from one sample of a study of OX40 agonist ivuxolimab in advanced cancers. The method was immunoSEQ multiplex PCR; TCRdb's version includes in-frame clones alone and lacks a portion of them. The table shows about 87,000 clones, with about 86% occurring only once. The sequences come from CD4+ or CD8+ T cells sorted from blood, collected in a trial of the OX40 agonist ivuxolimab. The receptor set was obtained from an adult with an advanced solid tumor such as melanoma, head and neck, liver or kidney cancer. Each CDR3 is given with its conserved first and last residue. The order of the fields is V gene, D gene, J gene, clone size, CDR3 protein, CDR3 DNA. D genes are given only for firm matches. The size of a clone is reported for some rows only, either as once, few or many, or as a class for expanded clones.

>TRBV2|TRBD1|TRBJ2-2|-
CASSESRGRNGELFF
TGTGCCAGCAGTGAAAGCAGGGGGCGAAACGGGGAGCTGTTTTTT
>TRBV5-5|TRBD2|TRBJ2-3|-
CASSLAPTSGLTDTQYF
TGTGCCAGCAGCTTGGCCCCGACTAGCGGGCTGACAGATACGCAGTATTTT
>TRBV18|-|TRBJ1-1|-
CASSDTAMGAFF
TGTGCCAGCTCGGACACCGCAATGGGGGCTTTCTTT
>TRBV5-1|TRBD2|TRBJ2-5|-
CASSLDGGGAGTQYF
TGCGCCAGCAGCTTGGATGGCGGGGGGGCCGGGACCCAGTACTTC
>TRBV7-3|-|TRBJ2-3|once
CASSPAGTRGLDTQYF
TGTGCCAGCAGCCCTGCCGGGACTAGGGGGCTTGATACGCAGTATTTT
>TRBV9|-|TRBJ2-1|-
CASSRGTDYNEQFF
TGTGCCAGCAGCCGTGGGACCGACTACAATGAGCAGTTCTTC
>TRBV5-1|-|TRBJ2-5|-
CASSLGFQETQYF
TGCGCCAGCAGCTTGGGGTTCCAAGAGACCCAGTACTTC
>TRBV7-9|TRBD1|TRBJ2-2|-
CASSLEGTGPNTGELFF
TGTGCCAGCAGCTTAGAAGGGACAGGTCCGAACACCGGGGAGCTGTTTTTT
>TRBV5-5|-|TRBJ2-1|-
CASNTGGYNEQFF
TGTGCCAGCAACACTGGGGGTTACAATGAGCAGTTCTTC
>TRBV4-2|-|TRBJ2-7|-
CASSRVPGEEQYF
TGTGCCAGCAGCCGGGTTCCGGGAGAGGAGCAGTACTTC
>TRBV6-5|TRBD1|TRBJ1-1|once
CASSPDRERLGAFF
TGTGCCAGCAGCCCCGACAGGGAAAGGCTGGGGGCTTTCTTT
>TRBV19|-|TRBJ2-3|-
CASSPEGKASTDTQYF
TGTGCCAGTAGTCCCGAGGGAAAGGCTAGCACAGATACGCAGTATTTT
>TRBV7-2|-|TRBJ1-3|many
CASSAGFYSRAGNTIYF
TGTGCCAGCAGCGCTGGCTTTTACAGCCGAGCTGGAAACACCATATATTTT
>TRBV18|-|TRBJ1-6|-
CASSPGTGGYNSPLHF
TGTGCCAGCTCACCAGGCACAGGAGGTTATAATTCACCCCTCCACTTT
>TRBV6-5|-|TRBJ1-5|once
CASRSGGVGNQPQHF
TGTGCCAGCAGGAGCGGGGGGGTGGGCAATCAGCCCCAGCATTTT
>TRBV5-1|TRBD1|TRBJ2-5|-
CASSWGQGAGETQYF
TGCGCCAGCAGCTGGGGACAGGGGGCTGGTGAGACCCAGTACTTC